Each of the 2 T cell receptor beta chains below was sequenced from the same sample in a study of T cell responses to AZD1222 COVID-19 vaccine. The table came from immunoSEQ multiplex PCR; TCRdb's copy has only in-frame clones and leaves some out. The repertoire holds 150,000 or so clones, with about nine tenths as singletons. Sample: peripheral blood, taken on day 0 of AZD1222 vaccination. Receptors were obtained from an adult in good health.

The chain employs TRBV20-1 and TRBJ1-6; no clear D. The V gene lost 4 bases and the J gene lost 7 bases, with 5 bases spanning the gap. The CDR3 extends over 11 amino acids. Germline CDR1 is DFQATT and CDR2 is SNEGSKA (reference sequence). The CDR3 is CSAKTNSPLHF. The DNA for the CDR3 is TGCAGTGCTAAAACCAATTCACCCCTCCACTTT.

J is TRBJ2-2 and V is TRBV24-1; TRBD2 matches at 7 bases. V dropped 8 bases and J dropped 4; count of bases not matched to a gene: 6. In germline, CDR1 is KGHDR, CDR2 SFDVKD. The CDR3 is made up of 14 amino acids. DNA of the CDR3: TGTGCCACCACCGGGAGGCTAGGCACCGGGGAGCTGTTTTTT. As protein: CATTGRLGTGELFF.